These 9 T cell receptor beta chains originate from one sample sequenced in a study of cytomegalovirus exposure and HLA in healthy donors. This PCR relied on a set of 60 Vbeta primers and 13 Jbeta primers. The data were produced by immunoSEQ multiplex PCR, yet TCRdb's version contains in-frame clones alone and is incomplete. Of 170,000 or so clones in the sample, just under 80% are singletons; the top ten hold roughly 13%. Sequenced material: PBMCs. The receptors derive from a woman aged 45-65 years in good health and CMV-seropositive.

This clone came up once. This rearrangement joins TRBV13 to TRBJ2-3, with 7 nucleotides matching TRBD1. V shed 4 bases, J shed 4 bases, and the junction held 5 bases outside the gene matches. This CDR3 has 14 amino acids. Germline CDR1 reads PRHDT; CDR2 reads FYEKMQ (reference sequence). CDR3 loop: CASSYQGDPDTQYF. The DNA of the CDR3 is TGTGCCAGCAGCTACCAGGGGGATCCAGATACGCAGTATTTT.

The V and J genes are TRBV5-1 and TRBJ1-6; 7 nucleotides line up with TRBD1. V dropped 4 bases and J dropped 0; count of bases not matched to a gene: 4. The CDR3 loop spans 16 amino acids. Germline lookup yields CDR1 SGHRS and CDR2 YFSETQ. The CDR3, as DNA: TGCGCCAGCAGCCTACAGGGGAGCTCCTATAATTCACCCCTCCACTTT. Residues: CASSLQGSSYNSPLHF.

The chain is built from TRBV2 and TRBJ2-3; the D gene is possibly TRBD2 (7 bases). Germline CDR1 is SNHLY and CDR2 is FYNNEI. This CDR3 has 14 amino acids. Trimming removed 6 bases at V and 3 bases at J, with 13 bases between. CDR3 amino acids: CASRRGGMTDTQYF. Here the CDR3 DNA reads TGTGCCAGCAGGAGGGGGGGCATGACAGATACGCAGTATTTT.

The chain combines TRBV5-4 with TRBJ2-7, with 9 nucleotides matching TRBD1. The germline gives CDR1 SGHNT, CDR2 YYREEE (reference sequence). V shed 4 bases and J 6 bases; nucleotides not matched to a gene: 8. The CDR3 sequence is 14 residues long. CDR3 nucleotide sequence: TGTGCCAGCAGCAAGGGACAGGGAGTTAGCGAGCAGTACTTC. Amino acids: CASSKGQGVSEQYF.

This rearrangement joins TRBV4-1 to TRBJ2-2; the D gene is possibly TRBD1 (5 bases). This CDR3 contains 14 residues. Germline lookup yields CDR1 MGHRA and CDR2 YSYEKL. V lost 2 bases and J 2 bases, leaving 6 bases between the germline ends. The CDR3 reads CASSQTGNTGELFF. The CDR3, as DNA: TGCGCCAGCAGCCAAACAGGAAACACCGGGGAGCTGTTTTTT.

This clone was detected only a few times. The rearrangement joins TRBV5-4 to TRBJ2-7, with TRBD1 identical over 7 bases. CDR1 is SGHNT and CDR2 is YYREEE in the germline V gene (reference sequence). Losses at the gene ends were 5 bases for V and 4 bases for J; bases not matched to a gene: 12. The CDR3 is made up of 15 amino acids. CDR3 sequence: CASRADRVGDYEQYF. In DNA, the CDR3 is TGTGCCAGCAGAGCTGACAGGGTAGGAGATTACGAGCAGTACTTC.

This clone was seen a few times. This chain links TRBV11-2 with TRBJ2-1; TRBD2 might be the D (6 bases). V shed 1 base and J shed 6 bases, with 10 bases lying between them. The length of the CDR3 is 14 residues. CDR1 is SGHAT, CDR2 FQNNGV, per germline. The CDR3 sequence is CASSLGPGGNEQFF. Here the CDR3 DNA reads TGTGCCAGCAGCTTAGGGCCCGGGGGCAATGAGCAGTTCTTC. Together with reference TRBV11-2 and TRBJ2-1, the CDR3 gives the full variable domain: EAGVAQSPRYKIIEKRQSVAFWCNPISGHATLYWYQQILGQGPKLLIQFQNNGVVDDSQLPKDRFSAERLKGVDSTLKIQPAKLEDSAVYLCASSLGPGGNEQFFGPGTRLTVL.

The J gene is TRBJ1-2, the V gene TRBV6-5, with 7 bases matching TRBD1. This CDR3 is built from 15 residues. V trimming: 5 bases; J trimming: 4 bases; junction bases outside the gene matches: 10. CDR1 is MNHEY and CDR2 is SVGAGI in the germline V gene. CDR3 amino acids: CASSRLDRAGYGYTF. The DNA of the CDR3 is TGTGCCAGCAGTCGGCTTGACAGGGCGGGCTATGGCTACACCTTC.

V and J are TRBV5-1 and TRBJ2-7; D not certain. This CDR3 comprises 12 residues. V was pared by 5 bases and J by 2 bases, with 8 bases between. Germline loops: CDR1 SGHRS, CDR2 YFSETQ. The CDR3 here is CASSFSAYEQYF. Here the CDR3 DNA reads TGCGCCAGCAGTTTCTCAGCCTACGAGCAGTACTTC.